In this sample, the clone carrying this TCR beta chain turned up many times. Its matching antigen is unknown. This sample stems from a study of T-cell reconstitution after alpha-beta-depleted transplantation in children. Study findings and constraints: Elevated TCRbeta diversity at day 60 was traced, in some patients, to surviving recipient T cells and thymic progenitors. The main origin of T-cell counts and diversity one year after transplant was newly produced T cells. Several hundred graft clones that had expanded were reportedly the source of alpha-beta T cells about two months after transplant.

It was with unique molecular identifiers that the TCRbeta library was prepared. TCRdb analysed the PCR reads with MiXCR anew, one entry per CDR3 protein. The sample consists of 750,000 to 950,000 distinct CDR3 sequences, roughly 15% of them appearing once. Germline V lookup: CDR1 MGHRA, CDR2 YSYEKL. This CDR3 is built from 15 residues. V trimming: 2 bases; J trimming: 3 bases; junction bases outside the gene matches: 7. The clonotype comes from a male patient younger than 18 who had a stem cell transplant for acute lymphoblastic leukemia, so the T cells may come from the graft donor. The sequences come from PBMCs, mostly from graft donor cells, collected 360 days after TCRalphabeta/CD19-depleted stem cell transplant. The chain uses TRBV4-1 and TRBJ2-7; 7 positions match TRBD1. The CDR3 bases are TGCGCCAGCAGCCAATTCAAATGGACAGGCTACGAGCAGTACTTC. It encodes CASSQFKWTGYEQYF.